Listed below are T cell receptor beta chains from one sample, sequenced in a study of shared clonotypes between healthy human individuals. Some clones are missing from TCRdb's copy, which holds only in-frame ones; the method was immunoSEQ multiplex PCR. In the table there are about 1 million clones, about 75% of which are singletons. Sequenced input: memory CD4+ T cells sorted from blood. The receptors originated from a man between 18 and 29 years old in good health. The CDR3 runs from the conserved cysteine through the conserved F or W. A D gene is named only where the DNA matches it firmly. Some rows have no size entry. The others give once, few or many, or a class for an expanded clone.

size: -; D: -; J: TRBJ1-5; V: TRBV5-8; DNA: TGTGCCAGCAGCCGCTCCCAGGGCGATCAGCCCCAGCATTTT; CDR3: CASSRSQGDQPQHF
size: -; D: -; J: TRBJ2-3; V: TRBV7-2; DNA: TGTGCCAGCAGCTTCTCCGGGGATACGCAGTATTTT; CDR3: CASSFSGDTQYF
size: -; D: TRBD1; J: TRBJ1-5; V: TRBV11-2; DNA: TGTGCCAGCAGCTTATGGACAGGGCAGGGTAGCAATCAGCCCCAGCATTTT; CDR3: CASSLWTGQGSNQPQHF
size: -; D: TRBD1; J: TRBJ2-5; V: TRBV5-6; DNA: TGTGCCAGCAGCTTGGCCGGGACAGGGCAAGAGACCCAGTACTTC; CDR3: CASSLAGTGQETQYF
size: -; D: -; J: TRBJ1-1; V: TRBV28; DNA: TGTGCCAGCAGTTTATTCGTTCAGGGTAACACTGAAGCTTTCTTT; CDR3: CASSLFVQGNTEAFF
size: few; D: TRBD1; J: TRBJ2-1; V: TRBV7-9; DNA: TGTGCCAGCAGCTTAGCCGGGACAGGGGTGAATGAGCAGTTCTTC; CDR3: CASSLAGTGVNEQFF
size: -; D: -; J: TRBJ2-1; V: TRBV4-1; DNA: TGCGCCAGCAGCCAAGTACTACGGCACCATGAGCAGTTCTTC; CDR3: CASSQVLRHHEQFF
size: -; D: -; J: TRBJ1-3; V: TRBV9; DNA: TGTGCCAGCAGCGTAGGGGTTCTCTCTGGAAACACCATATATTTT; CDR3: CASSVGVLSGNTIYF
size: few; D: -; J: TRBJ2-7; V: TRBV14; DNA: TGTGCCAGCAGCCCCCAGGGAGGGGGCGAGCAGTACTTC; CDR3: CASSPQGGGEQYF
size: few; D: TRBD1; J: TRBJ2-7; V: TRBV6-1; DNA: TGTGCCAGCGCGGCAGGGGGCGGAATATCCTACGAGCAGTACTTC; CDR3: CASAAGGGISYEQYF
size: -; D: -; J: TRBJ1-6; V: TRBV11-2; DNA: TGTGCCAGCAGCTTATATTCAGCAAATTCACCCCTCCACTTT; CDR3: CASSLYSANSPLHF
size: -; D: TRBD2; J: TRBJ2-1; V: TRBV6-5; DNA: TGTGCCAGCAGTCCGGCGGGAGGGCCGTACAATGAGCAGTTCTTC; CDR3: CASSPAGGPYNEQFF
size: -; D: -; J: TRBJ2-6; V: TRBV6-4; DNA: TGTGCCAGCAGTGAGCAAGCGAGCGGGGCCAACGTCCTGACTTTC; CDR3: CASSEQASGANVLTF
size: -; D: -; J: TRBJ2-5; V: TRBV28; DNA: TGTGCCAGCAGTAATAGCGGCCAGGAGACCCAGTACTTC; CDR3: CASSNSGQETQYF
size: -; D: TRBD1; J: TRBJ2-4; V: TRBV7-9; DNA: TGTGCCAGCAGCTTAGGGTTCGGGGACAGTCTAGCCAAAAACATTCAGTACTTC; CDR3: CASSLGFGDSLAKNIQYF
size: once; D: -; J: TRBJ1-2; V: TRBV6-5; DNA: TGTGCCAGCAGTTACCGGAAAAACTATGGCTACACCTTC; CDR3: CASSYRKNYGYTF
size: -; D: -; J: TRBJ2-3; V: TRBV5-8; DNA: TGTGCCAGCAGCTTCCGGGACGGCGGTAATACGCAGTATTTT; CDR3: CASSFRDGGNTQYF
size: -; D: -; J: TRBJ2-7; V: TRBV4-3; DNA: TGCGCCAGCAGCCAAGAAGAGGGCAGCTCCTACGAGCAGTACTTC; CDR3: CASSQEEGSSYEQYF
size: -; D: -; J: TRBJ2-1; V: TRBV11-2; DNA: TGTGCCAGCAGCTTAGACCGGGTTAGGGCTGAGCAGTTCTTC; CDR3: CASSLDRVRAEQFF
size: -; D: -; J: TRBJ1-3; V: TRBV9; DNA: TGTGCCAGCAGCGAGGCAGCGAACTCTGGAAACACCATATATTTT; CDR3: CASSEAANSGNTIYF
size: -; D: TRBD2; J: TRBJ2-3; V: TRBV19; DNA: TGTGCCAGTAGACTCGGACTAGCGGTTACAGATACGCAGTATTTT; CDR3: CASRLGLAVTDTQYF
size: -; D: -; J: TRBJ2-7; V: TRBV28; DNA: TGTGCCAGCAAGAGCCCCGGGTCCTCCTACGAGCAGTACTTC; CDR3: CASKSPGSSYEQYF
size: once; D: TRBD1; J: TRBJ2-3; V: TRBV28; DNA: TGTGCCAGCAGTTCCGCAGGACAGGGTAGGGATACGCAGTATTTT; CDR3: CASSSAGQGRDTQYF
size: -; D: -; J: TRBJ1-2; V: TRBV11-2; DNA: TGTGCCAGCAGCCTTCGGGCAGAGGCAAACTATGGCTACACCTTC; CDR3: CASSLRAEANYGYTF
size: -; D: -; J: TRBJ1-1; V: TRBV7-9; DNA: TGTGCCAGCAGCAAGACTCCGAACACTGAAGCTTTCTTT; CDR3: CASSKTPNTEAFF
size: -; D: -; J: TRBJ2-1; V: TRBV20-1; DNA: TGCAGTGCCATCGGTAATGAGCAGTTCTTC; CDR3: CSAIGNEQFF
size: -; D: -; J: TRBJ1-1; V: TRBV27; DNA: TGTGCCAGCAGTTTATCCGGGCCAGGGATGAACACTGAAGCTTTCTTT; CDR3: CASSLSGPGMNTEAFF
size: -; D: -; J: TRBJ2-7; V: TRBV19; DNA: TGTGCCAGTAGTATACCCGGAAGAGCGACGTACGAGCAGTACTTC; CDR3: CASSIPGRATYEQYF
size: -; D: TRBD1; J: TRBJ1-5; V: TRBV7-2; DNA: TGTGCCAGCAGCTTAGGGACAGGGGGCTTAAGCAATCAGCCCCAGCATTTT; CDR3: CASSLGTGGLSNQPQHF
size: -; D: -; J: TRBJ2-3; V: TRBV5-8; DNA: TGTGCCAGCAGCTTGGCTTGGGCGGCAGATACGCAGTATTTT; CDR3: CASSLAWAADTQYF
size: -; D: TRBD1; J: TRBJ1-2; V: TRBV7-8; DNA: TGTGCCAGCAGCTTAGCGCTTAGGACAGGGGCTGGCTACACCTTC; CDR3: CASSLALRTGAGYTF
size: -; D: -; J: TRBJ2-1; V: TRBV28; DNA: TGTGCCAGCAGTTTGGGTGAAACCGACAATGAGCAGTTCTTC; CDR3: CASSLGETDNEQFF
size: -; D: -; J: TRBJ2-5; V: TRBV5-1; DNA: TGCGCCAGCAGCTTGGGGAGCGGCGGGGAGACCCAGTACTTC; CDR3: CASSLGSGGETQYF
size: -; D: TRBD2; J: TRBJ2-7; V: TRBV6-6; DNA: TGTGCCAGCAGTGGAGTAGCGGGAGGTTCCTACGAGCAGTACTTC; CDR3: CASSGVAGGSYEQYF
size: few; D: -; J: TRBJ2-4; V: TRBV4-3; DNA: TGCGCCAGCAGCCAAGATATAGGGACGGGAAACATTCAGTACTTC; CDR3: CASSQDIGTGNIQYF
size: -; D: TRBD1; J: TRBJ1-1; V: TRBV7-2; DNA: TGTGCCAGCAGCTTAGCGCGGGGACAGGGGTTGAACACTGAAGCTTTCTTT; CDR3: CASSLARGQGLNTEAFF
size: -; D: TRBD2; J: TRBJ2-1; V: TRBV5-4; DNA: TGTGCCAGCAGCCGACTAGCGGGAGGGACCTACAATGAGCAGTTCTTC; CDR3: CASSRLAGGTYNEQFF
size: -; D: -; J: TRBJ2-2; V: TRBV7-2; DNA: TGTGCCAGCAGCCCAACAGACAGCTTCACCGGGGAGCTGTTTTTT; CDR3: CASSPTDSFTGELFF
size: few; D: -; J: TRBJ2-7; V: TRBV6-6; DNA: TGTGCCAGCAGTTATTCCGCAGGGAGTGGTGGGGAGCAGTACTTC; CDR3: CASSYSAGSGGEQYF
size: few; D: -; J: TRBJ2-6; V: TRBV7-9; DNA: TGTGCCAGCAGCCTCGGACAGTCTGGGGCCAACGTCCTGACTTTC; CDR3: CASSLGQSGANVLTF
size: -; D: TRBD2; J: TRBJ2-5; V: TRBV2; DNA: TGTGCCAGCACCCCCCAGCGGGGGCCCCAAGAGACCCAGTACTTC; CDR3: CASTPQRGPQETQYF
size: -; D: TRBD2; J: TRBJ2-3; V: TRBV5-4; DNA: TGTGCCAGCAGCTCCGGGGGGGAGAGCACAGATACGCAGTATTTT; CDR3: CASSSGGESTDTQYF
size: many; D: -; J: TRBJ2-2; V: TRBV19; DNA: TGTGCCAGTCGAGTCGGCGGTTTGAACACCGGGGAGCTGTTTTTT; CDR3: CASRVGGLNTGELFF
size: -; D: TRBD1; J: TRBJ1-2; V: TRBV6-6; DNA: TGTGCCAGCAGTTACCACCGGGACAGAGATCATGGCTACACCTTC; CDR3: CASSYHRDRDHGYTF
size: -; D: TRBD1; J: TRBJ2-3; V: TRBV2; DNA: TGTGCCAGCAATCCACAGGGGTCGAGCACAGATACGCAGTATTTT; CDR3: CASNPQGSSTDTQYF
size: -; D: -; J: TRBJ2-7; V: TRBV6-1; DNA: TGTGCCAGCAGGGCCCCTGGACCCTACGAGCAGTACTTC; CDR3: CASRAPGPYEQYF
size: -; D: -; J: TRBJ2-3; V: TRBV29-1; DNA: TGCAGCGCTGGGGGCGGGAAGGGGGCAGATACGCAGTATTTT; CDR3: CSAGGGKGADTQYF
size: -; D: -; J: TRBJ1-1; V: TRBV15; DNA: TGTGCCACCAGCAGAGGGTCCGGAGCACGGCAGATCACTGAAGCTTTCTTT; CDR3: CATSRGSGARQITEAFF
size: -; D: -; J: TRBJ2-7; V: TRBV2; DNA: TGTGCCAGCAGGGAGGGTCCCTCCTACGAGCAGTACTTC; CDR3: CASREGPSYEQYF
size: -; D: TRBD1; J: TRBJ2-1; V: TRBV5-1; DNA: TGCGCCAGCAGCTTGCCCCAGGGGGCAAGCGATGAGCAGTTCTTC; CDR3: CASSLPQGASDEQFF